A single sample is the source of the 9 T cell receptor beta chains below, sequenced in a study of blood T cell repertoires in COVID-19. TCRdb's table, derived via immunoSEQ multiplex PCR, lists solely in-frame clones and lacks some. The sample holds roughly 520,000 clones; roughly 90% are singletons and the top ten take approximately 2%. The material sequenced was PBMCs or T cells enriched from blood (not recorded which). The receptors stem from a woman aged 40 to 50 who had recovered from COVID-19.

This sequence joins TRBV19 and TRBJ2-7; D not resolved. Trimming pared 5 bases from V and 0 bases from J, leaving 8 bases between. The CDR3 is made up of 13 amino acids. The germline V gene has CDR1 LNHDA and CDR2 SQIVND (reference sequence). The chain's CDR3 is CASSSSSSYEQYF. The CDR3 DNA reads as TGTGCCAGTAGTTCTTCGAGCTCCTACGAGCAGTACTTC.

DNA of the CDR3: TGTGCCAGCAGTTCTCTCCTGAGGACGCAGTATTTT. Its translation is CASSSLLRTQYF. This chain connects TRBV12-3 or TRBV12-4 to TRBJ2-3; D gene ambiguous. This CDR3 comprises 12 residues. Trimming took 4 bases from V and 9 from J, leaving 11 bases between them.

Only one count was recorded for this clone. The CDR3 is CASSQDLRTSGYTGELFF. As DNA, the CDR3 is TGCGCCAGCAGCCAAGATCTCAGGACTAGCGGGTACACCGGGGAGCTGTTTTTT. J is TRBJ2-2 and V is TRBV4-3; 11 bases agree with TRBD2. From germline, CDR1 is LGHNA and CDR2 YSLEER. With V trimmed by 0 bases and J by 3 bases, 6 bases remained unmatched. The CDR3 contains 18 residues.

This chain links TRBV6-1 with TRBJ2-1; the match to TRBD2 covers 8 bases. Per the germline V gene, CDR1 is MNHNS and CDR2 is SASEGT. The V segment lost 2 bases and the J segment 8 bases; nucleotides outside the gene matches: 8. The CDR3 sequence is 15 residues long. In DNA, the CDR3 is TGTGCCAGCAGTGAATGGAGCGGGAGCGGCTATGAGCAGTTCTTC. Its translation is CASSEWSGSGYEQFF.

The rearrangement links TRBV30 to TRBJ1-2; D ambiguous. Trimming cost V 1 base and J 4 bases, with 10 bases left between them. From germline, CDR1 is GTSNPN and CDR2 SVGIG (reference sequence). This CDR3 has 13 residues. The chain's CDR3 is CAWSGAGGYGYTF. DNA of the CDR3: TGTGCCTGGAGTGGGGCAGGAGGCTATGGCTACACCTTC.

This clone came up a few times. The chain combines TRBV3-1 (or the pseudogene TRBV3-2) with TRBJ1-1; 9 bases map to TRBD1. This CDR3 is built from 14 residues. With 3 bases clipped from V and 4 bases from J, the junction kept 3 bases outside the gene matches. The germline V gene has CDR1 LGHDT and CDR2 YNNKEL (reference sequence). CDR3 sequence reads: CASSQATGGTEAFF. DNA of the CDR3: TGTGCCAGCAGCCAGGCGACAGGGGGCACTGAAGCTTTCTTT.

The gene calls are TRBV27 and TRBJ2-7; 8 nucleotides line up with TRBD2. With V trimmed by 4 bases and J by 4 bases, 12 bases remained unmatched. The CDR3 has 16 amino acids. Looked up from germline, CDR1 is MNHEY and CDR2 is SMNVEV (reference sequence). The CDR3 spells CASSSGLVTIAYEQYF. DNA for the CDR3: TGTGCCAGCAGTTCGGGACTAGTCACAATAGCTTACGAGCAGTACTTC.

The chain couples TRBV27 to TRBJ1-4; weak D call: TRBD1 (5 bases). Per germline, CDR1 MNHEY and CDR2 SMNVEV (reference sequence). The CDR3 consists of 16 residues. V lost 6 bases and J 7 bases, leaving 21 bases between the germline ends. CDR3: CASRPGDLGRGEKLFF. The DNA for the CDR3 is TGTGCCAGCAGGCCCGGGGATTTGGGGAGGGGTGAAAAACTGTTTTTT.

This rearrangement joins TRBV5-1 to TRBJ1-1, with D hard to call. V lost 0 bases to trimming and J lost 4 bases, with 10 bases between them. There are 14 residues in the CDR3. The germline V gene has CDR1 SGHRS and CDR2 YFSETQ. As DNA, the CDR3 is TGCGCCAGCAGCTTGGGGCCTGTACCCACTGAAGCTTTCTTT. This translates into CASSLGPVPTEAFF.